Listed below are T cell receptor beta chains from one sample, sequenced in a study of response to subunit inactivated influenza vaccine. In TCRdb, the RT-PCR reads were re-called with MiXCR into one record per CDR3 protein. The profile covers about half a million distinct CDR3 sequences, with around 25% appearing a single time and under 2.5% taken by the ten largest. The sequencing here drew on CD4+ T cells sorted from PBMCs, taken 5 days after vaccination. The receptor set was obtained from a man aged 50-60 years who received an inactivated influenza vaccine. The CDR3 runs from the conserved cysteine through the conserved F or W. The order of the fields is D gene, V gene, J gene, clone size, CDR3 protein, CDR3 DNA. A D gene is named only where the DNA matches it firmly. Part of the rows lack a size; the others show once, few, many or a class for expanded clones.

D gene: NA; V gene: TRBV3-1; J gene: TRBJ2-1; clone size: NA; CDR3 protein: CASRATGTQTYNEQFF; CDR3 DNA: TGTGCCAGCAGAGCAACCGGGACGCAAACCTACAATGAGCAGTTCTTC
D gene: NA; V gene: TRBV20-1; J gene: TRBJ2-1; clone size: NA; CDR3 protein: CSARSRTGNYNEQFF; CDR3 DNA: TGCAGTGCTAGGTCACGCACCGGAAATTACAATGAGCAGTTCTTC
D gene: NA; V gene: TRBV29-1; J gene: TRBJ2-1; clone size: NA; CDR3 protein: CSVEKLPSSYNEQFF; CDR3 DNA: TGCAGCGTTGAAAAGCTACCGAGCTCCTACAATGAGCAGTTCTTC
D gene: NA; V gene: TRBV2; J gene: TRBJ2-1; clone size: NA; CDR3 protein: CASSVRPSYNEQFF; CDR3 DNA: TGTGCCAGCAGTGTAAGACCGTCCTACAATGAGCAGTTCTTC
D gene: NA; V gene: TRBV6-2/TRBV6-3; J gene: TRBJ1-1; clone size: few; CDR3 protein: CASTNTWGTEAFF; CDR3 DNA: TGTGCCAGCACAAATACATGGGGCACTGAAGCTTTCTTT
D gene: TRBD2; V gene: TRBV9; J gene: TRBJ2-3; clone size: NA; CDR3 protein: CASSVGAGGTTDTQYF; CDR3 DNA: TGTGCCAGCAGCGTAGGGGCGGGGGGAACTACAGATACGCAGTATTTT
D gene: TRBD1; V gene: TRBV29-1; J gene: TRBJ2-1; clone size: NA; CDR3 protein: CSVSGGVRSYNEQFF; CDR3 DNA: TGCAGCGTCTCAGGGGGCGTCAGGTCCTACAATGAGCAGTTCTTC
D gene: NA; V gene: TRBV7-2; J gene: TRBJ1-2; clone size: NA; CDR3 protein: CASSRYSDSGYGYTF; CDR3 DNA: TGTGCCAGCAGCCGTTATTCGGACAGTGGCTATGGCTACACCTTC
D gene: TRBD2; V gene: TRBV4-1; J gene: TRBJ2-5; clone size: NA; CDR3 protein: CASSPPGGGWETQYF; CDR3 DNA: TGCGCCAGCAGCCCCCCGGGAGGAGGGTGGGAGACCCAGTACTTC
D gene: TRBD2; V gene: TRBV20-1; J gene: TRBJ2-5; clone size: NA; CDR3 protein: CSAPTGTSGILEETQYF; CDR3 DNA: TGCAGTGCTCCGACCGGGACTAGCGGGATCCTCGAAGAGACCCAGTACTTC
D gene: TRBD1; V gene: TRBV29-1; J gene: TRBJ2-7; clone size: few; CDR3 protein: CSASQGLPSYEQYF; CDR3 DNA: TGCAGCGCCTCACAGGGGCTCCCCTCCTACGAGCAGTACTTC
D gene: NA; V gene: TRBV5-6; J gene: TRBJ1-2; clone size: few; CDR3 protein: CASSLVRGYGYTF; CDR3 DNA: TGTGCCAGCAGCTTGGTTCGGGGCTATGGCTACACCTTC
D gene: TRBD2; V gene: TRBV12-3/TRBV12-4; J gene: TRBJ2-3; clone size: NA; CDR3 protein: CASRASGSTDTQYF; CDR3 DNA: TGTGCCAGTAGGGCTAGCGGTAGCACAGATACGCAGTATTTT
D gene: NA; V gene: TRBV20-1; J gene: TRBJ2-3; clone size: few; CDR3 protein: CSASSQGFVADTQYF; CDR3 DNA: TGCAGTGCATCCTCTCAGGGTTTCGTTGCAGATACGCAGTATTTT
D gene: NA; V gene: TRBV9; J gene: TRBJ2-1; clone size: NA; CDR3 protein: CASSAVNNEQFF; CDR3 DNA: TGTGCCAGCAGCGCCGTTAATAATGAGCAGTTCTTC
D gene: NA; V gene: TRBV3-1; J gene: TRBJ1-2; clone size: NA; CDR3 protein: CASSPNSGGDYGYTF; CDR3 DNA: TGTGCCAGCAGCCCAAACAGCGGCGGGGACTATGGCTACACCTTC
D gene: NA; V gene: TRBV6-2/TRBV6-3; J gene: TRBJ2-1; clone size: NA; CDR3 protein: CASSSDTLGRRNEQFF; CDR3 DNA: TGTGCCAGCAGTTCCGACACCTTGGGACGGAGAAATGAGCAGTTCTTC
D gene: TRBD1; V gene: TRBV7-2; J gene: TRBJ2-7; clone size: NA; CDR3 protein: CASSLDPDRARDF; CDR3 DNA: TGTGCCAGCAGCTTAGACCCGGACAGGGCGAGAGATTTC
D gene: TRBD1; V gene: TRBV6-5; J gene: TRBJ2-6; clone size: few; CDR3 protein: CASSYSGTGFSGANVLTF; CDR3 DNA: TGTGCCAGCAGTTACTCGGGGACAGGGTTCTCCGGGGCCAACGTCCTGACTTTC
D gene: NA; V gene: TRBV20-1; J gene: TRBJ1-5; clone size: few; CDR3 protein: CSARTGANNQPQHF; CDR3 DNA: TGCAGTGCTAGAACCGGGGCAAACAATCAGCCCCAGCATTTT
D gene: NA; V gene: TRBV2; J gene: TRBJ2-5; clone size: NA; CDR3 protein: CASRAQGAPGETQYF; CDR3 DNA: TGTGCCAGCAGGGCACAGGGTGCGCCTGGAGAGACCCAGTACTTC
D gene: NA; V gene: TRBV24-1; J gene: TRBJ2-1; clone size: NA; CDR3 protein: CATMTNNEQFF; CDR3 DNA: TGTGCCACCATGACTAACAATGAGCAGTTCTTC
D gene: NA; V gene: TRBV15; J gene: TRBJ2-1; clone size: NA; CDR3 protein: CATSRDAGRYNEQFF; CDR3 DNA: TGTGCCACCAGCAGAGATGCGGGGCGATACAATGAGCAGTTCTTC
D gene: NA; V gene: TRBV4-2; J gene: TRBJ2-1; clone size: few; CDR3 protein: CASSQERTNYYNEQFF; CDR3 DNA: TGTGCCAGCAGCCAAGAGAGGACTAACTACTACAATGAGCAGTTCTTC
D gene: NA; V gene: TRBV20-1; J gene: TRBJ2-7; clone size: NA; CDR3 protein: CSATNRVGTYEQYF; CDR3 DNA: TGCAGTGCTACAAACAGGGTAGGGACCTACGAGCAGTACTTC
D gene: TRBD1; V gene: TRBV4-3; J gene: TRBJ1-4; clone size: NA; CDR3 protein: CASSQTGTGSRKLFF; CDR3 DNA: TGCGCCAGCAGCCAAACCGGGACAGGGTCTCGAAAACTGTTTTTT
D gene: NA; V gene: TRBV2; J gene: TRBJ1-2; clone size: once; CDR3 protein: CASSPTLTGNGYTF; CDR3 DNA: TGTGCCAGCAGTCCAACCCTTACAGGGAATGGCTACACCTTC
D gene: TRBD1; V gene: TRBV10-3; J gene: TRBJ2-7; clone size: few; CDR3 protein: CAISESQGSSYEQYF; CDR3 DNA: TGTGCCATCAGTGAGTCACAGGGGAGCTCCTACGAGCAGTACTTC
D gene: NA; V gene: TRBV4-1; J gene: TRBJ2-1; clone size: NA; CDR3 protein: CASSQAGVFINEQFF; CDR3 DNA: TGCGCCAGCAGCCAAGCAGGGGTCTTCATCAATGAGCAGTTCTTC
D gene: TRBD1; V gene: TRBV29-1; J gene: TRBJ2-5; clone size: few; CDR3 protein: CSVDRGWDETQYF; CDR3 DNA: TGCAGCGTAGACAGGGGGTGGGACGAGACCCAGTACTTC
D gene: NA; V gene: TRBV10-3; J gene: TRBJ2-7; clone size: NA; CDR3 protein: CATATGISDEQYF; CDR3 DNA: TGTGCCACCGCTACAGGGATCTCCGACGAGCAGTACTTC
D gene: TRBD2; V gene: TRBV29-1; J gene: TRBJ2-1; clone size: NA; CDR3 protein: CSAGGEVEQFF; CDR3 DNA: TGCAGCGCGGGGGGTGAGGTTGAGCAGTTCTTC
D gene: NA; V gene: TRBV12-3/TRBV12-4; J gene: TRBJ1-1; clone size: NA; CDR3 protein: CASSSSGTVNTEAFF; CDR3 DNA: TGTGCCAGCAGTTCCTCCGGGACGGTGAACACTGAAGCTTTCTTT
D gene: TRBD2; V gene: TRBV6-1; J gene: TRBJ2-1; clone size: NA; CDR3 protein: CASNNAGGPRNEQFF; CDR3 DNA: TGTGCCAGCAATAACGCGGGGGGGCCGCGGAATGAGCAGTTCTTC
D gene: NA; V gene: TRBV24-1; J gene: TRBJ2-3; clone size: few; CDR3 protein: CATSDPSGTDTQYF; CDR3 DNA: TGTGCCACCAGTGATCCGTCAGGGACAGATACGCAGTATTTT
D gene: NA; V gene: TRBV4-1; J gene: TRBJ2-2; clone size: NA; CDR3 protein: CASSQNGQNTGELFF; CDR3 DNA: TGCGCCAGCAGCCAAAATGGACAGAACACCGGGGAGCTGTTTTTT
D gene: NA; V gene: TRBV28; J gene: TRBJ1-5; clone size: many; CDR3 protein: CASSLGTYSNQPQHF; CDR3 DNA: TGTGCCAGCAGTTTGGGTACTTATAGCAATCAGCCCCAGCATTTT
D gene: TRBD2; V gene: TRBV20-1; J gene: TRBJ2-7; clone size: NA; CDR3 protein: CSAKGLAGEQYF; CDR3 DNA: TGCAGTGCAAAGGGACTAGCGGGCGAGCAGTACTTC